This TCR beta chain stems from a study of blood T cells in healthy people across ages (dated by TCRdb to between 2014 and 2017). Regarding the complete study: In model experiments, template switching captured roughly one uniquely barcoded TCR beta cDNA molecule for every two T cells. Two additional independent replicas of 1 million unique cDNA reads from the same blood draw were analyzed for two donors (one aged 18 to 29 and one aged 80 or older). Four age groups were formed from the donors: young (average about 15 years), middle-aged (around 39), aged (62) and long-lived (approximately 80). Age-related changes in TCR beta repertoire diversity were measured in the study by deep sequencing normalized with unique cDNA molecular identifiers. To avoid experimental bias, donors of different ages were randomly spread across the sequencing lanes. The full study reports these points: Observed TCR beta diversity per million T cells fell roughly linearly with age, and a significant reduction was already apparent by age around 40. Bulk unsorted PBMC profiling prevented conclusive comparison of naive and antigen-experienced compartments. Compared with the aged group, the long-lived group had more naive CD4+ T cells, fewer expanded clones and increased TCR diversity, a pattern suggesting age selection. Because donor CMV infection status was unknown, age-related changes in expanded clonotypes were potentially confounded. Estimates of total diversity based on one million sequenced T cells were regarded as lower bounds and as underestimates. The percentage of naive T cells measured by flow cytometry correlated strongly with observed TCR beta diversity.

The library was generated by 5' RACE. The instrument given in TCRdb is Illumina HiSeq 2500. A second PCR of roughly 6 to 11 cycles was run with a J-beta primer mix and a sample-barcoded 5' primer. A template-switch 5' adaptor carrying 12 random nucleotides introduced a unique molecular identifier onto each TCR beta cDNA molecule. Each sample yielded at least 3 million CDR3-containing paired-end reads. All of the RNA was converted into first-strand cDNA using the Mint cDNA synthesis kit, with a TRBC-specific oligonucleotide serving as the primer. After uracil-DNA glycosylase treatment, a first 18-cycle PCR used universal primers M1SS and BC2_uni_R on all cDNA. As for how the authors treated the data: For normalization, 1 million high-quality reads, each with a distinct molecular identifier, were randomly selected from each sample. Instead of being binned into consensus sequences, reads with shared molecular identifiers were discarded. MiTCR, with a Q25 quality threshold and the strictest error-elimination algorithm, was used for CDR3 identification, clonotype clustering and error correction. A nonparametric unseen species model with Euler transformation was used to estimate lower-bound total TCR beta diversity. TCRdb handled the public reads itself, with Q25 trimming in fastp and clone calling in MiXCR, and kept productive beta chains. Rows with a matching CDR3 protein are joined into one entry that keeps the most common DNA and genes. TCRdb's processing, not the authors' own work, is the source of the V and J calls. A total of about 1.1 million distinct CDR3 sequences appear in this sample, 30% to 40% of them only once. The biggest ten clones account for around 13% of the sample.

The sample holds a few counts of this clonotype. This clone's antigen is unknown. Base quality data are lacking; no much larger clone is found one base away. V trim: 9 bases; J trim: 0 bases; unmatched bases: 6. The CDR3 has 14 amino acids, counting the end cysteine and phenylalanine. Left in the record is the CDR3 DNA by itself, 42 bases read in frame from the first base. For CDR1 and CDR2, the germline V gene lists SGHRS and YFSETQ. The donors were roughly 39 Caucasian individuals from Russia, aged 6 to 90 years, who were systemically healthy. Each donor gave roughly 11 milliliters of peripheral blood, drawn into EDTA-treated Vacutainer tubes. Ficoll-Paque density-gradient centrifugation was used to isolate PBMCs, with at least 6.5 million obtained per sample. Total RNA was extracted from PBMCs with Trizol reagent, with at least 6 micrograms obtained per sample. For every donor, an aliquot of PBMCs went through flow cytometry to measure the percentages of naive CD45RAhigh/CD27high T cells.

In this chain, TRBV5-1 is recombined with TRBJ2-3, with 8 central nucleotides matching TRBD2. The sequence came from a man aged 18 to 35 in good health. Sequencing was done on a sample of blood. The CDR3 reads CATSSGGSTDTQYF. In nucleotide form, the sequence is TGCGCCACGTCGTCGGGGGGGAGCACAGATACGCAGTATTTT. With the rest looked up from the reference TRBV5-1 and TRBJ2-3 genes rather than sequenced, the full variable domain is KAGVTQTPRYLIKTRGQQVTLSCSPISGHRSVSWYQQTPGQGLQFLFEYFSETQRNKGNFPGRFSGRQFSNSRSEMNVSTLELGDSALYLCATSSGGSTDTQYFGPGTRLTVL.